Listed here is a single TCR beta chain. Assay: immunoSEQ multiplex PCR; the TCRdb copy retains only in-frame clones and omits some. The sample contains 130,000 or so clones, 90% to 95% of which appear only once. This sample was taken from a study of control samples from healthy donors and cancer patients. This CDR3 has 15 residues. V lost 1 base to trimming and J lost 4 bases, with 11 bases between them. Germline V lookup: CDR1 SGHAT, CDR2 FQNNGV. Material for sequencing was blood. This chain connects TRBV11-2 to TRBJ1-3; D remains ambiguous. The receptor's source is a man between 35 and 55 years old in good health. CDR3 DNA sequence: TGTGCCAGCAGCTTAGGCTCTTCCGACGGAAACACCATATATTTT. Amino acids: CASSLGSSDGNTIYF.